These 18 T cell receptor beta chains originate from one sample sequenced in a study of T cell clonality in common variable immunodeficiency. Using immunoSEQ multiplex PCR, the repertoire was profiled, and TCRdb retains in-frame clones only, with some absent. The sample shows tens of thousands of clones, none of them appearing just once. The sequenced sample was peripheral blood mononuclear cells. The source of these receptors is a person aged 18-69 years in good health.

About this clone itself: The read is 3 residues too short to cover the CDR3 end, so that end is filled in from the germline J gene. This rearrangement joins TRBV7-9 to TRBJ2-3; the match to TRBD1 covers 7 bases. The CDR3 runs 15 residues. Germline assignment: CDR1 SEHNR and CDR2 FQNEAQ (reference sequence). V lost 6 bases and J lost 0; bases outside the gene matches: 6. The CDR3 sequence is CASSRQGPSTDTQYF. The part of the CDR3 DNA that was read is TGTGCCAGCAGTAGACAGGGCCCTAGCACAGATACG.

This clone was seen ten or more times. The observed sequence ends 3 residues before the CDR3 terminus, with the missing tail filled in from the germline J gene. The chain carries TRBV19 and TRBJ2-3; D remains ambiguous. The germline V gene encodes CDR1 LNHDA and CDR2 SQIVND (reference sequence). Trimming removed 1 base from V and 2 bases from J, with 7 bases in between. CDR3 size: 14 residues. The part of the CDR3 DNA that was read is TGTGCCAGTAGTATAGGAGACAACACAGATACG. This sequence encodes CASSIGDNTDT. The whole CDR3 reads CASSIGDNTDTQYF.

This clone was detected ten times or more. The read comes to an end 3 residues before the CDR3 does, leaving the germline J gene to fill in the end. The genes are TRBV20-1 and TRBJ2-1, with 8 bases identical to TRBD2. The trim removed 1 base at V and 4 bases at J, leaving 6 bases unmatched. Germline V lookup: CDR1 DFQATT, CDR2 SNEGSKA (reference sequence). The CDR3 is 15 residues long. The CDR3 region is CSARARAGGYNEQFF. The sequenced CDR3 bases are TGCAGTGCTAGAGCTAGGGCGGGGGGATACAATGAG.

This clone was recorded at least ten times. The sequenced part of the CDR3 DNA is TGTGCCAGTAGTATTATCACCGGGGAG. Translating it yields CASSIITGE. The whole CDR3 sequence reads CASSIITGELFF. The chain recombines TRBV19 with TRBJ2-2; D is undetermined. The read ends 3 residues shy of where the CDR3 ends; the end is completed using the germline J gene. V was trimmed by 3 bases and J by 4 bases, leaving 3 bases between them. The CDR3 totals 12 residues. CDR1 is LNHDA and CDR2 is SQIVND in the germline V gene (reference sequence).

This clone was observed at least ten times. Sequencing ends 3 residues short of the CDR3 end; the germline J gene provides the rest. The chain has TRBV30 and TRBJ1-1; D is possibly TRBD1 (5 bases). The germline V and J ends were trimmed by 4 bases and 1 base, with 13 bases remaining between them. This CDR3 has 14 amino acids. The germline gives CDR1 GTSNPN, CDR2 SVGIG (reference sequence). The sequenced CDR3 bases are TGTGCCTGGACCCTTGGGAGGGGGAACACTGAA. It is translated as CAWTLGRGNTE. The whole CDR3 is CAWTLGRGNTEAFF.

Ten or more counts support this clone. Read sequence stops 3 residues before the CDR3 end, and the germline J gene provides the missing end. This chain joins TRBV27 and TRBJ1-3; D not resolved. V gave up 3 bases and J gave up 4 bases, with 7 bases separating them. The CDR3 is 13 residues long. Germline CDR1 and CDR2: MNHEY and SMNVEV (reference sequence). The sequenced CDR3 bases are TGTGCCAGCAGTTTTGACGGGGGAAACACC. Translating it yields CASSFDGGNT. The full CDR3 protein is CASSFDGGNTIYF.

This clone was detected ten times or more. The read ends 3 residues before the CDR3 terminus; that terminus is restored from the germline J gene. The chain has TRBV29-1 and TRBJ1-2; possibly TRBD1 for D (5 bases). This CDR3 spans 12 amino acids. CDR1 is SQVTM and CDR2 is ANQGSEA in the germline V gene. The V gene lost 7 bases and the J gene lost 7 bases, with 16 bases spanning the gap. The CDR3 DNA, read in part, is TGCAGCGCGTACTTATCAGGGTCTGGC. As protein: CSAYLSGSG. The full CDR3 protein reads CSAYLSGSGYTF.

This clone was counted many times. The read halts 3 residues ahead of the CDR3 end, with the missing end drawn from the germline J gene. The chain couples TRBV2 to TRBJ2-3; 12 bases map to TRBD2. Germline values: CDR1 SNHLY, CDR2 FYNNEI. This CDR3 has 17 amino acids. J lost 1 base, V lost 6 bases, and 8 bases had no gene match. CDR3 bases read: TGTGCCAGCAGCCGGCGACTAGCGGGAGAGGGCACAGATACG. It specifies CASSRRLAGEGTDT. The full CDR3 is CASSRRLAGEGTDTQYF.

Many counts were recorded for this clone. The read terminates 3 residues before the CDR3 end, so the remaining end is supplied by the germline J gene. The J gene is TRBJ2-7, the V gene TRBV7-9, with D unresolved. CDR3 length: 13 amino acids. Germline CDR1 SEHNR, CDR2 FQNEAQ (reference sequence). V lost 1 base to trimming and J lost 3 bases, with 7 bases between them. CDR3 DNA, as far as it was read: TGTGCCAGCAGCTTAGTTCAGTTCTACGAG. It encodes CASSLVQFYE. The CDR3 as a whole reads CASSLVQFYEQYF.

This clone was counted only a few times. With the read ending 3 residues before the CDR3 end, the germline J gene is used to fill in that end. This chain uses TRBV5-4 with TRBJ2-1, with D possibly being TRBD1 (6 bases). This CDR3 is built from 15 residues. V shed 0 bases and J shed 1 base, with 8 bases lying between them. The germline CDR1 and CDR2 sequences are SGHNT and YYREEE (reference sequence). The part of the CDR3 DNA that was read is TGTGCCAGCAGCTTGGCCCAGGGGTCCTACAATGAG. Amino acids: CASSLAQGSYNE. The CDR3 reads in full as CASSLAQGSYNEQFF. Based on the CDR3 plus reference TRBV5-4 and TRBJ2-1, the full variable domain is ETGVTQSPTHLIKTRGQQVTLRCSSQSGHNTVSWYQQALGQGPQFIFQYYREEENGRGNFPPRFSGLQFPNYSSELNVNALELDDSALYLCASSLAQGSYNEQFFGPGTRLTVL.

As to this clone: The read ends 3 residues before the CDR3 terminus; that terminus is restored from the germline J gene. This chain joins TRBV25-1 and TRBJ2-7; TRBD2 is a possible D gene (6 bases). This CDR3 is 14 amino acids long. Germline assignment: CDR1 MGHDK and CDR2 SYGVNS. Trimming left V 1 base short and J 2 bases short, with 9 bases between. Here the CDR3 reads CASSEWAGTYEQYF. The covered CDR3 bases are TGTGCCAGCAGTGAATGGGCGGGAACCTACGAG.

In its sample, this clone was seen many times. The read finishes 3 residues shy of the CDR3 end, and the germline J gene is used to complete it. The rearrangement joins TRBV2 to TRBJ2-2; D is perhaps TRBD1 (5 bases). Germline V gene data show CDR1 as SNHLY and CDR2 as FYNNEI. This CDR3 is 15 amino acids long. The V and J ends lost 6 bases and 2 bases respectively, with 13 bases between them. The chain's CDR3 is CASRDQGFNTGELFF. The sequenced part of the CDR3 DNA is TGTGCCAGCAGGGATCAGGGTTTTAACACCGGGGAG.

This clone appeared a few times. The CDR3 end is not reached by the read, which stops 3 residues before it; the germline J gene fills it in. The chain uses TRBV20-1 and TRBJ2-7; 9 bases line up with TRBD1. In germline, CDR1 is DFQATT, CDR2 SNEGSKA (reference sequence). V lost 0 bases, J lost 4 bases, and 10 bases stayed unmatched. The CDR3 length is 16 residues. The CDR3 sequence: CSARDDRGKGGYEQYF. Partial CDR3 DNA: TGCAGTGCTAGAGATGACAGGGGGAAGGGTGGGTACGAG.

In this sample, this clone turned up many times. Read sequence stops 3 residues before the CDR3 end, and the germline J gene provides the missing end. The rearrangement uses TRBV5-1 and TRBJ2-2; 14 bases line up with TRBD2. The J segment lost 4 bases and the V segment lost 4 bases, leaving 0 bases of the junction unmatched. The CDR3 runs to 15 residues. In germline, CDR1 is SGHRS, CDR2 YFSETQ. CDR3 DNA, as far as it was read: TGCGCCAGCAGCGGGACTAGCGGGAGCACCGGGGAG. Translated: CASSGTSGSTGE. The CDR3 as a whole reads CASSGTSGSTGELFF. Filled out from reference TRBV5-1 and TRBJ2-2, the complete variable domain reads KAGVTQTPRYLIKTRGQQVTLSCSPISGHRSVSWYQQTPGQGLQFLFEYFSETQRNKGNFPGRFSGRQFSNSRSEMNVSTLELGDSALYLCASSGTSGSTGELFFGEGSRLTVL.

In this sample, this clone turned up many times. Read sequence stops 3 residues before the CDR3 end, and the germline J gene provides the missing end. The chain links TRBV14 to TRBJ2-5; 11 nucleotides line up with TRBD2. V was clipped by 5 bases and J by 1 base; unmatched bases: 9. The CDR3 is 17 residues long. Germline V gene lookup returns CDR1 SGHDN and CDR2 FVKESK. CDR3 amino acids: CASSTQQGLAAQETQYF. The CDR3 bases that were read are TGTGCCAGCAGCACCCAACAGGGACTAGCGGCCCAAGAGACC.

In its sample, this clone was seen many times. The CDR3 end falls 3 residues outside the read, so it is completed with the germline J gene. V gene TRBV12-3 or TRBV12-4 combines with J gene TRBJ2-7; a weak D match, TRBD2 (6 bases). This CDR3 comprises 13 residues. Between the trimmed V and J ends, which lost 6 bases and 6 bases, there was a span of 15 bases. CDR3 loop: CASRTRGTPEQYF. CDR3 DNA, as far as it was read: TGTGCCAGCAGAACAAGAGGGACTCCCGAG.

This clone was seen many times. CDR3 DNA, as far as it was read: TGTGCCAGCAGTGACAGGTCGCAAGAGACC. The encoded protein is CASSDRSQET. The whole CDR3 sequence is CASSDRSQETQYF. The chain joins TRBV6-1 to TRBJ2-5; D uncertain. Read sequence stops 3 residues before the CDR3 end, and the germline J gene provides the missing end. The CDR3 has 13 residues. Germline-derived CDR1 and CDR2 are MNHNS and SASEGT. V gave up 3 bases and J gave up 2 bases, with 7 bases separating them.

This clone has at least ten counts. The CDR3 region is CASSSNGLRRTSKETQYF. CDR3 DNA, as far as it was read: TGTGCCAGCAGCTCCAACGGCCTCCGCAGGACTAGTAAAGAGACC. The J gene is TRBJ2-5, the V gene TRBV12-3 or TRBV12-4; 7 nucleotides match TRBD2. The read stops 3 residues short of the end of the CDR3; the missing end is completed from the germline J gene. This CDR3 contains 18 residues. V lost 6 bases and J lost 3; bases outside the gene matches: 19.